Listed below are T cell receptor beta chains from one sample, sequenced in a study of blood T cell repertoires in COVID-19. The data were produced by immunoSEQ multiplex PCR, yet TCRdb's version contains in-frame clones alone and is incomplete. The sample contains 160,000 or so clones, about 77% of which appear only once. Sample: peripheral blood. Receptors originate from a woman of 80 years or more with acute or convalescent COVID-19. CDR3s leave out the opening cysteine and the closing phenylalanine or tryptophan. Fields, in order: J gene, V gene, CDR3 protein.

TRBJ2-5,TRBV7-3,ASSLKGDRPQETQY
TRBJ1-3,TRBV6-5,ASISSRNTIY
TRBJ1-3,TRBV11-1,ASSSGFSGNTIY
TRBJ1-2,TRBV6-6,ASSKTRAVGT
TRBJ1-2,TRBV10-2,ASSVTGSGGYT
TRBJ2-5,TRBV7-2,ASSPTQGPTETQY
TRBJ2-7,TRBV7-9,ASSSLVGEKQY
TRBJ2-1,TRBV11-1,ASSIGGSGSYNEQF
TRBJ2-6,TRBV27,ASSLRGSGANVLT
TRBJ2-5,TRBV4-1,ASSQDRASGAQKTQY
TRBJ2-7,TRBV23-1,ASSLDRGAYEQY
TRBJ1-1,TRBV7-9,ASSLGPDTEAF
TRBJ2-5,TRBV7-9,ASRPGQDLYQETQY
TRBJ1-1,TRBV4-1,ASSQDLRGGNTEAF
TRBJ2-1,TRBV18,ASSRTSDFYNEQF
TRBJ2-5,TRBV4-1,ASSQDPPSGRLRETQY
TRBJ1-6,TRBV7-8,ASSFTQQGNGSPLH
TRBJ1-1,TRBV18,ASSPRTGRNTEAF
TRBJ2-7,TRBV5-6,ASSSGQNYEQY
TRBJ2-3,TRBV28,ASHNGGTGGTQY
TRBJ1-1,TRBV7-3,ASSPGTGPAF
TRBJ1-1,TRBV27,ASSLQIAGTEAF
TRBJ1-3,TRBV5-4,ASSVISPGAGNTIY
TRBJ1-2,TRBV2,ASSGQEKDGYT
TRBJ2-7,TRBV19,ASSPDRGSYEQY
TRBJ1-1,TRBV7-2,ASSLFPQGNTEAF
TRBJ2-5,TRBV19,ASRGGGTGEETQY
TRBJ2-2,TRBV27,ASSLSLRDRDPNTGELF
TRBJ2-7,TRBV7-2,ASSPRTSGMYEQY
TRBJ2-2,TRBV19,ASSASSGSNTGELF
TRBJ1-4,TRBV19,ASSNRRSTNEKLF
TRBJ1-2,TRBV12-5,ASGPQEGIVRGYT
TRBJ1-3,TRBV7-2,ASSPQGLGNTIY
TRBJ1-2,TRBV19,ASTSTGGIYGYT
TRBJ1-5,TRBV5-8,ASSLKSGYQPQH
TRBJ2-7,TRBV19,ASSEQTGTSYEQY
TRBJ2-5,TRBV5-1,ASSLDVSSQETQY
TRBJ2-3,TRBV28,ASSTGTGGSDTQY
TRBJ1-2,TRBV19,ASSFGGIEGDNYGYT
TRBJ2-1,TRBV7-8,ASTLEGLANYNEQF
TRBJ2-3,TRBV2,ASLAGGQDTQY
TRBJ2-7,TRBV27,ASSLAGTDYEQY
TRBJ2-2,TRBV19,ASTGGRAWVGELF
TRBJ1-1,TRBV6-4,ASSQTGGNTEAF
TRBJ2-7,TRBV28,ASSLSGTGIYEQY
TRBJ2-7,TRBV5-6,ASSSFYEQY
TRBJ2-7,TRBV4-1,ASSLRLGVGSSYEQY
TRBJ2-7,TRBV27,ASSLRAGLYEQY
TRBJ1-1,TRBV12-5,ASGLGQTNTEAF
TRBJ1-2,TRBV25-1,ASKQDYGYT
TRBJ1-1,TRBV3-1/TRBV3-2,ASSRERTGTEAF
TRBJ2-7,TRBV27,ASSLWGSGSVSYEQY
TRBJ2-1,TRBV3-1/TRBV3-2,ASVAGGGNEQF
TRBJ1-4,TRBV7-9,ASSLGTGRPNEKLF